The 22 T cell receptor beta chains presented below share a single source sample, sequenced in a study of cytomegalovirus exposure and HLA in healthy donors (dated by TCRdb to 2015 to 2018). Library method: the immunoSEQ multiplex PCR assay. TCRdb carries this immuneACCESS record with in-frame sequences only. Its versions omit some clonotypes, under half of them owing to an unresolved V gene in the studies checked, with the rest unexplained. In this sample the table shows about 88,000 clones, about four fifths of which occur a single time. In total, the top ten clones hold around 10% of the sample. The sample comprised PBMCs. These receptor sequences come from a woman aged 18-30 years in good health and CMV-seropositive.

J is TRBJ1-4 and V is TRBV4-2; 7 nucleotides align to TRBD1. The germline V gene encodes CDR1 LGHNA and CDR2 YNFKEQ. The CDR3 spans 15 residues. Trimming took 0 bases from V and 5 from J; bases not matched to a gene: 3. The CDR3 region is CASSQDQGENEKLFF. CDR3 bases: TGTGCCAGCAGCCAAGATCAGGGGGAGAATGAAAAACTGTTTTTT.

The chain links TRBV21-1 to TRBJ2-7; the listed D gene, TRBD2, was not tested against the DNA. TRBV21-1 is listed as a pseudogene. CDR3 length: 17 amino acids. CDR3 protein: CASSKPSTGLVSYEQYF. CDR3 bases: TGTGCCAGCAGCAAACCCTCGACGGGACTAGTCTCCTACGAGCAGTACTTC.

This clone was counted only a few times. The chain recombines TRBV27 with TRBJ1-6; no firm D call. Trimming pared 7 bases from V and 8 bases from J, leaving 9 bases between. There are 12 residues in the CDR3. Germline V lookup: CDR1 MNHEY, CDR2 SMNVEV (reference sequence). As DNA, the CDR3 is TGTGCCAGCAAGAGGAGGGATTCACCCCTCCACTTT. This codes for CASKRRDSPLHF.

This chain links TRBV7-2 with TRBJ1-4; D is unresolved. This CDR3 is 13 amino acids long. The germline gives CDR1 SGHTA, CDR2 FQGNSA. Trimming stripped 1 base from V and 6 bases from J, with 6 bases between. The CDR3 loop reads CASSLGRDEKLFF. The CDR3 DNA is TGTGCCAGCAGCTTAGGGAGGGATGAAAAACTGTTTTTT.

The chain carries TRBV18 and TRBJ1-6; D unresolved. The germline V and J ends were trimmed by 1 base and 7 bases, with 11 bases remaining between them. The CDR3 contains 15 residues. The germline V gene encodes CDR1 KGHSH and CDR2 LQKENI. CDR3 nucleotides: TGTGCCAGCTCACCACGCGATGACGGGAATTCACCCCTCCACTTT. Translation gives CASSPRDDGNSPLHF.

This rearrangement joins TRBV28 to TRBJ2-1; D is undetermined. This CDR3 spans 14 amino acids. V lost 6 bases and J lost 8, with 17 bases in between. Germline V gene data show CDR1 as MDHEN and CDR2 as SYDVKM. The chain's CDR3 is CASRMTSPMDEQFF. The CDR3 nucleotides read TGTGCCAGCAGAATGACAAGCCCCATGGATGAGCAGTTCTTC.

The chain employs TRBV10-3 and TRBJ2-1; weak D call: TRBD1 (6 bases). CDR1 ENHRY and CDR2 SYGVKD come from the germline V gene. Trimming removed 2 bases from V and 7 bases from J, with 15 bases in between. This CDR3 region has 15 residues. CDR3 DNA sequence: TGTGCCATCAGTGAGGGGGTGGCAGGGACAAATGAGCAGTTCTTC. Protein: CAISEGVAGTNEQFF.

The chain joins TRBV7-3 to TRBJ2-5, with D possibly TRBD2 on 7 matching bases. The CDR3 loop spans 15 amino acids. Germline CDR1 is SGHTA and CDR2 is FQGTGA. With 6 bases removed from V and 1 base from J, the gap between germline ends came to 15 bases. The CDR3 region has the DNA TGTGCCAGCAGTATTAGGGGGGGGACCCAAGAGACCCAGTACTTC. Translating it yields CASSIRGGTQETQYF.

This chain links TRBV4-3 with TRBJ1-1; possibly TRBD1 for D (6 bases). The CDR3 contains 15 residues. Germline V gene data show CDR1 as LGHNA and CDR2 as YSLEER. V gave up 2 bases and J gave up 1 base, with 11 bases separating them. The CDR3: CASSQQDSENTEAFF. The CDR3 nucleotides read TGCGCCAGCAGCCAACAGGACAGCGAGAACACTGAAGCTTTCTTT.

This sequence joins TRBV15 and TRBJ2-5, with 12 bases identical to TRBD2. This CDR3 is built from 16 residues. Germline CDR1 is LNHNV and CDR2 is YYDKDF (reference sequence). The trim removed 5 bases at V and 5 bases at J, leaving 9 bases unmatched. CDR3: CATSRLLAGGEETQYF. Written as DNA, the CDR3 is TGTGCCACCAGCCGGTTACTAGCGGGGGGAGAGGAGACCCAGTACTTC.

The rearrangement links TRBV4-2 to TRBJ2-1, with D unresolved. The CDR3 runs 16 residues. Germline V lookup: CDR1 LGHNA, CDR2 YNFKEQ. Trimming pared 0 bases from V and 5 bases from J, leaving 14 bases between. This CDR3 is CASSQDWSSIDNEQFF. The CDR3 region has the DNA TGTGCCAGCAGCCAAGATTGGAGCTCCATCGACAATGAGCAGTTCTTC.

The chain combines TRBV2 with TRBJ2-7; D perhaps matches TRBD2 (7 bases). The V and J ends lost 8 bases and 7 bases respectively, with 24 bases between them. From germline, CDR1 is SNHLY and CDR2 FYNNEI. The CDR3 length is 15 residues. The CDR3 nucleotides are TGTGCCAGCTGGGAGAGGGGGGAGGGGGTACATGAGCAGTACTTC. Translation: CASWERGEGVHEQYF.

The rearrangement uses TRBV15 and TRBJ1-1; D is undetermined. CDR1 is LNHNV and CDR2 is YYDKDF in the germline V gene (reference sequence). The CDR3 covers 13 residues. Trimming shortened V by 9 bases and J by 3 bases, and 14 bases separated the two germline ends. CDR3 coding DNA: TGTGCCACGACGTTTAGAGCGGACACTGAAGCTTTCTTT. Encoded protein: CATTFRADTEAFF.

The chain recombines TRBV7-2 with TRBJ1-1; D not certain. There are 14 residues in the CDR3. Trimming cost V 2 bases and J 1 base, with 8 bases left between them. Germline V gene sequence: CDR1 SGHTA, CDR2 FQGNSA. CDR3 in DNA: TGTGCCAGCAGCTTATTCGTCGGGAACACTGAAGCTTTCTTT. Protein sequence: CASSLFVGNTEAFF.

This clone was seen a few times. The chain combines TRBV28 with TRBJ1-1, with D possibly being TRBD1 (6 bases). Trimming stripped 7 bases from V and 1 base from J, with 22 bases between. The CDR3 runs 17 residues. Looked up from germline, CDR1 is MDHEN and CDR2 is SYDVKM. The CDR3 DNA follows: TGTGCCAGCACCTCGGGGGGGGGCACGGGAGGGAACACTGAAGCTTTCTTT. Translation: CASTSGGGTGGNTEAFF.

This clone was detected only a few times. The J gene is TRBJ1-2, the V gene TRBV11-3; 8 bases agree with TRBD1. Trimming at V came to 4 bases and at J to 4 bases, leaving 5 bases not matched to a gene. The germline V gene encodes CDR1 SGHNT and CDR2 YENEEA. CDR3 length: 14 residues. The CDR3, as DNA: TGTGCCAGCAGCTCGGACAGGGTGAGCTATGGCTACACCTTC. This codes for CASSSDRVSYGYTF.

The rearrangement joins TRBV28 to TRBJ2-7; D possibly corresponds to TRBD2 (6 bases). This CDR3 comprises 13 residues. Germline lookup yields CDR1 MDHEN and CDR2 SYDVKM. Between the trimmed V and J ends, which lost 6 bases and 5 bases, there was a span of 14 bases. CDR3 region: CASRLGGPDEQYF. Here the CDR3 DNA reads TGTGCCAGCAGGCTCGGGGGTCCCGACGAGCAGTACTTC.

The chain joins TRBV7-2 to TRBJ1-5, with TRBD1 matching 7 bases. The CDR3 spans 16 residues. V shed 1 base, J shed 2 bases, and the junction held 5 bases outside the gene matches. CDR1 SGHTA and CDR2 FQGNSA come from the germline V gene. CDR3 amino acids: CASSLEFDRGNQPQHF. CDR3 DNA: TGTGCCAGCAGCTTAGAATTTGACAGGGGCAATCAGCCCCAGCATTTT.

The genes are TRBV5-3 and TRBJ1-2; D is unclear. TRBV5-3 carries the ORF label, with uncertain function. This CDR3 is 13 amino acids long. Trimming left V 0 bases short and J 5 bases short, with 8 bases between. This CDR3 reads CARSLGRRYGYTF. In DNA, the CDR3 is TGTGCCAGAAGCTTGGGGCGGCGGTATGGCTACACCTTC.

The chain recombines TRBV28 with TRBJ2-1, with D perhaps TRBD2 (6 bases). CDR1 and CDR2 (germline): MDHEN, SYDVKM. The CDR3 is 15 residues long. Trimming left V 5 bases short and J 2 bases short, with 13 bases between. CDR3 coding DNA: TGTGCCAGCAGTGCCTCGGGACTCCCCTACAATGAGCAGTTCTTC. Residues: CASSASGLPYNEQFF. Using reference TRBV28 and TRBJ2-1 for the parts outside the CDR3, the full variable domain is DVKVTQSSRYLVKRTGEKVFLECVQDMDHENMFWYRQDPGLGLRLIYFSYDVKMKEKGDIPEGYSVSREKKERFSLILESASTNQTSMYLCASSASGLPYNEQFFGPGTRLTVL.

This clone was recorded only once. The J gene is TRBJ1-2, the V gene TRBV5-4; D unresolved. Per the germline V gene, CDR1 is SGHNT and CDR2 is YYREEE (reference sequence). CDR3 length equals 16 residues. V dropped 2 bases and J dropped 3 bases, with 17 bases sitting between them. The CDR3 DNA is TGTGCCAGCAGCTTTCCCTGGCGGGGAACTTACTATGGCTACACCTTC. Amino acid sequence: CASSFPWRGTYYGYTF.

This clone was observed once. CDR3 coding DNA: TGTGCCAGCAGAGAAGGCGGGGGACAAGAGACCCAGTACTTC. Its protein is CASREGGGQETQYF. The chain recombines TRBV7-9 with TRBJ2-5; 7 positions agree with TRBD2. The ends lost 6 bases at V and 2 bases at J; junction bases unmatched: 6. This CDR3 comprises 14 residues. From germline, CDR1 is SEHNR and CDR2 FQNEAQ (reference sequence).